The 4 T cell receptor beta chains given below trace back to one sample, sequenced in a study of spatial heterogeneity in lung cancer. TCRdb processed the 5' RACE reads anew with MiXCR; each CDR3 protein has one entry. The sample lists roughly 5,800 distinct CDR3 sequences; around 13% were seen once. Study results and caveats: Tumors with more nonsynonymous mutations had more expanded intratumoral alpha and beta TCRs.

The antigens of these receptors remain unknown. Noted time point: sample taken at primary tumor resection. The specimen was lung tumor tissue, collected at surgery. The receptor set was obtained from a male donor with early-stage non-small cell lung cancer.

There are many counts of this clonotype. As an off-target read in a library built for alpha chains, this beta chain has a frequency of little significance. The genes are TRBV20-1 and TRBJ2-7; D remains ambiguous. The CDR3 is 12 residues long. The germline V gene encodes CDR1 DFQATT and CDR2 SNEGSKA (reference sequence). With 3 bases removed from V and 2 bases from J, the gap between germline ends came to 8 bases. The DNA of the CDR3 is TGCAGTGCTAGTTACCAGACCTACGAGCAGTACTTC. Its translation is CSASYQTYEQYF.

Relative to its sample, this clonotype is medium-sized (0.01 to 0.1%). This beta chain is a stray sequence in a library constructed for alpha chains; its clone size is not meaningful. The rearrangement links TRBV7-2 to TRBJ2-3; a possible D gene is TRBD2 (6 bases). Germline V CDR1 and CDR2: SGHTA, FQGNSA. This CDR3 is 13 amino acids long. Trimming removed 5 bases at V and 5 bases at J, with 11 bases between. The CDR3 reads CASSPAGLDTQYF. The CDR3 DNA reads TGTGCCAGCAGCCCCGCGGGGCTAGATACGCAGTATTTT.

In this sample, this clonotype turned up many times. The library was designed around alpha chains, so this beta chain is a stray read whose abundance carries little weight. This chain links TRBV20-1 with TRBJ2-7, with 10 positions matching TRBD2. This CDR3 comprises 15 residues. Per germline, CDR1 DFQATT and CDR2 SNEGSKA (reference sequence). V dropped 6 bases and J dropped 6; count of bases not matched to a gene: 14. The CDR3 nucleotides read TGCAGTGCGGGCGGGCTAGCGGGAGCCTCCGGCGAGCAGTACTTC. Residues: CSAGGLAGASGEQYF.

Judged by abundance, this clonotype is medium-sized. Since the library was made to target alpha chains, this beta chain is a stray read and its abundance is not meaningful. The chain carries TRBV6-5 and TRBJ2-7; TRBD1 or TRBD2 may be the D gene (5 bases each). The CDR3 totals 15 residues. The V gene's germline CDR1 is MNHEY and CDR2 SVGAGI. Deletions cut 6 bases from V and 0 bases from J, with 15 bases between. This CDR3 reads CASRMGPMGSYEQYF. The CDR3 region has the DNA TGTGCCAGCAGAATGGGACCGATGGGCTCCTACGAGCAGTACTTC.